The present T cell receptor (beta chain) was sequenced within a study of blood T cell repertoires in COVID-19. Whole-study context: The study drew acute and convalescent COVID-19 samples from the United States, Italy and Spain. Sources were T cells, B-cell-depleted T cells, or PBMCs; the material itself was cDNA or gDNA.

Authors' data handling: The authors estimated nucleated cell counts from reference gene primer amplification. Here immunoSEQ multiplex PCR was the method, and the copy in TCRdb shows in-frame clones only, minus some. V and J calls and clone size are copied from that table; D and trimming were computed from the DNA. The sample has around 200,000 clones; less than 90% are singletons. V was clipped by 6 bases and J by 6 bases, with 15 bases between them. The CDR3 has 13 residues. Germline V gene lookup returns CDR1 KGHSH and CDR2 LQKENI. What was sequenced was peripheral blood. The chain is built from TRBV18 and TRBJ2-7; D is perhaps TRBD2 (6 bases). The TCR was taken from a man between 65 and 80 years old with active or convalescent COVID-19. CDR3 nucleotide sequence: TGTGCCAGCTCGCTGGGACTCCTCGGCGAGCAGTACTTC. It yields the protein CASSLGLLGEQYF.